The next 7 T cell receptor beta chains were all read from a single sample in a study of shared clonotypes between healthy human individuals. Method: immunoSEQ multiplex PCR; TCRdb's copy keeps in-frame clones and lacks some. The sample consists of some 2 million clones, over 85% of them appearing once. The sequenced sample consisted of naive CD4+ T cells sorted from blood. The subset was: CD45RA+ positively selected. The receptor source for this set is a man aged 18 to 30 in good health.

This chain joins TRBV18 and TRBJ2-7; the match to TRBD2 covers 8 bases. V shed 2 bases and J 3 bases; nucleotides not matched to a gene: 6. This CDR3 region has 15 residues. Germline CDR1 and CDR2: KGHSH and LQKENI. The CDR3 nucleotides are TGTGCCAGCTCACCATTGTTAGCGGGAAACTACGAGCAGTACTTC. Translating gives CASSPLLAGNYEQYF.

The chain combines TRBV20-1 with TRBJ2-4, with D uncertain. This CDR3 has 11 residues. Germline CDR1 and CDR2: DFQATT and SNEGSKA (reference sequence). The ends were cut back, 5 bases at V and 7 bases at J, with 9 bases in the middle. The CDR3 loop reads CSAPLTNIQYF. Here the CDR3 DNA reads TGCAGTGCTCCCCTCACGAACATTCAGTACTTC.

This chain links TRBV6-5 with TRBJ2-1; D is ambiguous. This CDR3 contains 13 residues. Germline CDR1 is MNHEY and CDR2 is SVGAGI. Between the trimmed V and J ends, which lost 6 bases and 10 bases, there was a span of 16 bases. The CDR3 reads CASRDYFGSEQFF. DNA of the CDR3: TGTGCCAGCAGGGATTATTTCGGCTCGGAGCAGTTCTTC.

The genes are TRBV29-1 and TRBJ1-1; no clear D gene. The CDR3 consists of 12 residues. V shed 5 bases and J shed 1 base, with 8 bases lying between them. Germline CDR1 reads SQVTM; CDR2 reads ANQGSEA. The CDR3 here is CSVKSGNTEAFF. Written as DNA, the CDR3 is TGCAGCGTTAAATCGGGGAACACTGAAGCTTTCTTT.

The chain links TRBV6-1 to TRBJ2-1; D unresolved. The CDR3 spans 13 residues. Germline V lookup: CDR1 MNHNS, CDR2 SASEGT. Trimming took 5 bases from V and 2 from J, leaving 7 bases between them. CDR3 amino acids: CASSKTTYNEQFF. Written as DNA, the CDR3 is TGTGCCAGCAGTAAAACCACCTACAATGAGCAGTTCTTC.

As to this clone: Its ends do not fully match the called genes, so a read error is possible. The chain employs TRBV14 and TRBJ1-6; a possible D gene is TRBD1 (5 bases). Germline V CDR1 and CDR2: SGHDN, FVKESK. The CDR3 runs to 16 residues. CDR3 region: CASSKDRQSYNSPLHF. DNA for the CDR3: TGTGCCAGCAGCAAAGACAGACAGTCCTATAATTCACCCCTCCACTTT. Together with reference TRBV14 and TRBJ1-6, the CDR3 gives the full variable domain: EAGVTQFPSHSVIEKGQTVTLRCDPISGHDNLYWYRRVMGKEIKFLLHFVKESKQDESGMPNNRFLAERTGGTYSTLKVQPAELEDSGVYFCASSKDRQSYNSPLHFGNGTRLTVT.

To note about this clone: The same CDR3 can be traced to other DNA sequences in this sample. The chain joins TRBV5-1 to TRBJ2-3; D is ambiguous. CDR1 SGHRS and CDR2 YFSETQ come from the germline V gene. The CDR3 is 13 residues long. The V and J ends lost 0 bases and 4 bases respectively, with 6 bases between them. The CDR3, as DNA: TGCGCCAGCAGCTTGGATAGCCCAGATACGCAGTATTTT. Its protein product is CASSLDSPDTQYF. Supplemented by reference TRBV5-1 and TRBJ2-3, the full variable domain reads KAGVTQTPRYLIKTRGQQVTLSCSPISGHRSVSWYQQTPGQGLQFLFEYFSETQRNKGNFPGRFSGRQFSNSRSEMNVSTLELGDSALYLCASSLDSPDTQYFGPGTRLTVL.